The T cell receptor (beta chain) under discussion was sequenced for a study of shared clonotypes between healthy human individuals. Notes on the study in general: Depth was large, yet rarefaction showed that sorted-subset sequencing was incomplete.

Using immunoSEQ multiplex PCR, the repertoire was profiled, and TCRdb retains in-frame clones only, with some absent. The data show about 2,200,000 clones, 85% to 95% seen once. Remarks on this clone: Its antigen is as yet unknown.

V was pared by 4 bases and J by 1 base, with 8 bases of the junction left unmatched. CDR3 length equals 16 residues. Germline CDR1 reads SGDLS; CDR2 reads YYNGEE. Terminally differentiated effector memory CD45RA+ cells were left out of the naive CD8 fraction, which was CD45RO-negative and positively selected for CCR7. The rearrangement uses TRBV9 and TRBJ2-1, with TRBD2 matching 7 bases. This TCR came from a man between 18 and 35 years old in good health. Some clones in this sample may be carry-over from other donors' samples. Sequenced: naive CD8+ T cells from PBMCs. CDR3 protein: CASSIAGVGSYNEQFF. Written as DNA, the CDR3 is TGTGCCAGCAGCATCGCGGGAGTGGGGTCCTACAATGAGCAGTTCTTC.